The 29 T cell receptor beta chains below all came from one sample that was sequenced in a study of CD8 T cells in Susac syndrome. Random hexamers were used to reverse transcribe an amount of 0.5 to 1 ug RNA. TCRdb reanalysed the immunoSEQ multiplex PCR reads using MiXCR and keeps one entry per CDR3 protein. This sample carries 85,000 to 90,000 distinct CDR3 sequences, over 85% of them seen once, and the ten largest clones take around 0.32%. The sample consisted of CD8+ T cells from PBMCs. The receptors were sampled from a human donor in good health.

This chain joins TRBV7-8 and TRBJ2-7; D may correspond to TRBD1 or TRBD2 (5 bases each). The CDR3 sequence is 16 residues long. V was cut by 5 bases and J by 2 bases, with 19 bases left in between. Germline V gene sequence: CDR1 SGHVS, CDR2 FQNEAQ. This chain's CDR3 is CASSPPTRGDTYEQYF. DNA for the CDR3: TGTGCCAGCAGCCCCCCGACCAGAGGGGATACCTACGAGCAGTACTTC.

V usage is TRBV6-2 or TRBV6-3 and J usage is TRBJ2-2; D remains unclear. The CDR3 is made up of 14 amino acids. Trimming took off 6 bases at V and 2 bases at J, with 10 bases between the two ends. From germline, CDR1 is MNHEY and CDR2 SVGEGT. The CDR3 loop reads CASSPTINTGELFF. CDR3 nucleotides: TGTGCCAGCAGCCCTACCATTAACACCGGGGAGCTGTTTTTT.

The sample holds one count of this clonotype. The CDR3 nucleotides are TGCGCCAGCAGGGCCGGGACAGGGACCCGCGGAAGGAGCACAGATACGCAGTATTTT. Its protein product is CASRAGTGTRGRSTDTQYF. The chain has TRBV4-1 and TRBJ2-3; TRBD1 matches at 9 bases. Germline-derived CDR1 and CDR2 are MGHRA and YSYEKL. The CDR3 is 19 residues long. Trimming at V came to 6 bases and at J to 0 bases, leaving 16 bases not matched to a gene.

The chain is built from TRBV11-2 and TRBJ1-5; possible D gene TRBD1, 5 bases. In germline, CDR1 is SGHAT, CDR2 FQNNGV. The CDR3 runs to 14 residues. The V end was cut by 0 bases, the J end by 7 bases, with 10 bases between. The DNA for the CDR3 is TGTGCCAGCAGCTTAGACCAGGGCAGGCAGCCCCAGCATTTT. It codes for CASSLDQGRQPQHF. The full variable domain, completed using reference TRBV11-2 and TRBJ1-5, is EAGVAQSPRYKIIEKRQSVAFWCNPISGHATLYWYQQILGQGPKLLIQFQNNGVVDDSQLPKDRFSAERLKGVDSTLKIQPAKLEDSAVYLCASSLDQGRQPQHFGDGTRLSIL.

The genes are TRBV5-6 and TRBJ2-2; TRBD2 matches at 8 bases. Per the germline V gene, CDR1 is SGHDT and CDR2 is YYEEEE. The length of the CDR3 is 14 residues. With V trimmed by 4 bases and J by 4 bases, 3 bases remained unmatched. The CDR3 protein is CASSGGTSTGELFF. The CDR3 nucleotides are TGTGCCAGCAGCGGGGGGACTAGCACCGGGGAGCTGTTTTTT.

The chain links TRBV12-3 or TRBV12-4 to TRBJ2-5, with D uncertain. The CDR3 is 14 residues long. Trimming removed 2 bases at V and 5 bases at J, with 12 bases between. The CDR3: CASSLFAGSETQYF. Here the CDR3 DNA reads TGTGCCAGCAGTTTATTCGCAGGTTCGGAGACCCAGTACTTC.

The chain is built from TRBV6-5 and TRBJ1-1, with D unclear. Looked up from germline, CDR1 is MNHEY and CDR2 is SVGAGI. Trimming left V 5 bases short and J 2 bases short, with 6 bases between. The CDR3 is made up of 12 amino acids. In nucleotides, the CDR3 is TGTGCCAGCAGTACAGCCAACACTGAAGCTTTCTTT. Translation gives CASSTANTEAFF.

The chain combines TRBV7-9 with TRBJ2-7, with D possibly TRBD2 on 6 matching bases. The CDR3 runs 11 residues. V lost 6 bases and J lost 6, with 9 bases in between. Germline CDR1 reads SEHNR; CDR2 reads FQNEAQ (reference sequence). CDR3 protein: CASSWDSEQYF. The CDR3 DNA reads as TGTGCCAGCAGTTGGGACTCCGAGCAGTACTTC.

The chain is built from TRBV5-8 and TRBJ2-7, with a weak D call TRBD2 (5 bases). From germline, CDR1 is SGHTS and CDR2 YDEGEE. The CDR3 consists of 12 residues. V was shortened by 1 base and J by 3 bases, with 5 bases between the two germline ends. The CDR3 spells CASSLRGYEQYF. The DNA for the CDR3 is TGTGCCAGCAGCTTGCGGGGCTACGAGCAGTACTTC.

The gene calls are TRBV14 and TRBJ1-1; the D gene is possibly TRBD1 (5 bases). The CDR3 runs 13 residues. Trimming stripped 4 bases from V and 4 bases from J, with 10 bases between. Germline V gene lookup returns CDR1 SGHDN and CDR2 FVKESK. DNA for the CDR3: TGTGCCAGCAGCCCATCAGGGACCACTGAAGCTTTCTTT. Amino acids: CASSPSGTTEAFF.

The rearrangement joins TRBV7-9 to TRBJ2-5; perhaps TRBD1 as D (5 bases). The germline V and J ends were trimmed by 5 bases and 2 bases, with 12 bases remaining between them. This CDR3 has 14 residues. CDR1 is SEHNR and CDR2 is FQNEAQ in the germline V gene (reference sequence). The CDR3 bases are TGTGCCAGCAGCCCAGAAGGGGTACAAGAGACCCAGTACTTC. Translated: CASSPEGVQETQYF.

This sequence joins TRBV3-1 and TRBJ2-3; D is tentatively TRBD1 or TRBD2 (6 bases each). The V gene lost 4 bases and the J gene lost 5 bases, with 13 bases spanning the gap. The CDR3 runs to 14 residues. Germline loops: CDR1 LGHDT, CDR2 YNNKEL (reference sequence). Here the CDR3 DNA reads TGTGCCAGCAGCCCTTGGGGGGCTCGAGATACGCAGTATTTT. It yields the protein CASSPWGARDTQYF.

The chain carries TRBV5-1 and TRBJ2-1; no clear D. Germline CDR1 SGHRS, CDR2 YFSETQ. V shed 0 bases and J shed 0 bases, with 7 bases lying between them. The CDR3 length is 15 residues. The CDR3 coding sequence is TGCGCCAGCAGCTTGGATCCTAGCTCCTACAATGAGCAGTTCTTC. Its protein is CASSLDPSSYNEQFF.

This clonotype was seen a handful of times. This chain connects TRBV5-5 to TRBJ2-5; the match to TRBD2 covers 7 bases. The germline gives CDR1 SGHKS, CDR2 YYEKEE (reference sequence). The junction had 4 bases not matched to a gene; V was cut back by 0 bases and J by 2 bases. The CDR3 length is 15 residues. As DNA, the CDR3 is TGTGCCAGCAGCTTGGGCGGGGGAGCTCAAGAGACCCAGTACTTC. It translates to CASSLGGGAQETQYF.

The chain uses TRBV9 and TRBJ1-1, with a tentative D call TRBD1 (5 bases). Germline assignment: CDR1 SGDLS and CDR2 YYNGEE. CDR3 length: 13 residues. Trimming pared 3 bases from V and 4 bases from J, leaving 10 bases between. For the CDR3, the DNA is TGTGCCAGCAGCGGGGGGGGAAGCACTGAAGCTTTCTTT. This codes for CASSGGGSTEAFF.

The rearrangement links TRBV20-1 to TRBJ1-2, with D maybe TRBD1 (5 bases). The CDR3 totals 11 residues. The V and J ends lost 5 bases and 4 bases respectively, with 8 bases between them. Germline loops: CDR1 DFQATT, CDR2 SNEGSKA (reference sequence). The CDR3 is CSAQTVYGYTF. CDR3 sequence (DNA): TGCAGTGCTCAGACAGTCTATGGCTACACCTTC.

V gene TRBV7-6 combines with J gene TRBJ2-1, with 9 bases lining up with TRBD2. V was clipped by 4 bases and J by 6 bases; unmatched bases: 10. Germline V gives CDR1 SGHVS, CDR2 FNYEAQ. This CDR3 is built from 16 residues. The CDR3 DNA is TGTGCCAGCAGCTCCCTTTGGCGGGGGGGCCTCAATGAGCAGTTCTTC. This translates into CASSSLWRGGLNEQFF.

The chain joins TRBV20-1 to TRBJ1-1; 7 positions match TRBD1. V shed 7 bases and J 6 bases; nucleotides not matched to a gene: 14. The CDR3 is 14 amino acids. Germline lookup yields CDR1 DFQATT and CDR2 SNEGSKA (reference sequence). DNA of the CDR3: TGCAGTGTGGGGGGGCAGGGGGTAAGGGCTGAAGCTTTCTTT. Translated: CSVGGQGVRAEAFF.

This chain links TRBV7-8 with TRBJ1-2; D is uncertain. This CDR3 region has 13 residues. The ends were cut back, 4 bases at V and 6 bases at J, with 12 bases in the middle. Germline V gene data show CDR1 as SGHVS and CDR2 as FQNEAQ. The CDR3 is CASSSREVDGYTF. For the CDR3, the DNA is TGTGCCAGCAGCTCCCGGGAGGTAGATGGCTACACCTTC. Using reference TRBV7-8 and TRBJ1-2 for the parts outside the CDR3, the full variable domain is GAGVSQSPRYKVAKRGQDVALRCDPISGHVSLFWYQQALGQGPEFLTYFQNEAQLDKSGLPSDRFFAERPEGSVSTLKIQRTQQEDSAVYLCASSSREVDGYTFGSGTRLTVV.

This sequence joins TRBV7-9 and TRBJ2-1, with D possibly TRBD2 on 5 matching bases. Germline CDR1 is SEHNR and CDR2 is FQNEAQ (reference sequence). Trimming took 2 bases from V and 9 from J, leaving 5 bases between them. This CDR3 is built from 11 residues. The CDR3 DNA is TGTGCCAGCAGCTTAAGCGGTGAGCAGTTCTTC. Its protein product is CASSLSGEQFF.

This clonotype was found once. In DNA form, the CDR3 reads TGCAGTGCTAGACGCCGGGGATCCTACGAGCAGTACTTC. Protein product: CSARRRGSYEQYF. This chain joins TRBV20-1 and TRBJ2-7; possible D gene TRBD2, 5 bases. The V end lost 2 bases, the J end lost 1 base, and 9 bases lay between the germline ends. CDR1 is DFQATT, CDR2 SNEGSKA, per germline (reference sequence). The CDR3 has 13 amino acids.

For the CDR3, the DNA is TGTGCCAGCAGCCGGGACAGGGGCTACAATGAGCAGTTCTTC. Residues: CASSRDRGYNEQFF. J is TRBJ2-1 and V is TRBV7-9, with 10 positions matching TRBD1. CDR1 is SEHNR and CDR2 is FQNEAQ in the germline V gene (reference sequence). The CDR3 has 14 residues. The J segment lost 3 bases and the V segment lost 5 bases, leaving 1 base of the junction unmatched.

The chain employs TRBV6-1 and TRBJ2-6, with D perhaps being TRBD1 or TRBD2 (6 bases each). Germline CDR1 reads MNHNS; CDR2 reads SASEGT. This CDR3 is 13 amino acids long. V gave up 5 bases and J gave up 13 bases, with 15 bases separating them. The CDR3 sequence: CASSPGGRRVLTF. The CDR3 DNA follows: TGTGCCAGCAGTCCTGGGGGGCGCAGGGTCCTGACTTTC.

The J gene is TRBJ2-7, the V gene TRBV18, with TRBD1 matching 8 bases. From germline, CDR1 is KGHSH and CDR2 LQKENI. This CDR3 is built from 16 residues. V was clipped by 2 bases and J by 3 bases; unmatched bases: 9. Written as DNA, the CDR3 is TGTGCCAGCTCACCAAATAAAGGACAGGGATTCTACGAGCAGTACTTC. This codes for CASSPNKGQGFYEQYF.

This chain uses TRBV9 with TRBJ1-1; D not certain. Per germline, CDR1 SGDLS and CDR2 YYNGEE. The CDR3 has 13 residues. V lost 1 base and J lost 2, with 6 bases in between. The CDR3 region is CASSVWLNTEAFF. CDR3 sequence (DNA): TGTGCCAGCAGCGTATGGCTTAACACTGAAGCTTTCTTT.

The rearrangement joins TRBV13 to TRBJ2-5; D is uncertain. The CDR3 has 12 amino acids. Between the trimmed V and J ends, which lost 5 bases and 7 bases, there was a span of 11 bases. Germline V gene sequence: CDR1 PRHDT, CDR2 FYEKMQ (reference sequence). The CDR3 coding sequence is TGTGCCAGCAGCCAGGCCCCCGGGACCCAGTACTTC. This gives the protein CASSQAPGTQYF.

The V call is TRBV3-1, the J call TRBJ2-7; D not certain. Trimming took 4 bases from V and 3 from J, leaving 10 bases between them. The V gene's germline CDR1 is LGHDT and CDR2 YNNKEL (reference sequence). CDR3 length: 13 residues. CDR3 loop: CASSPRLNYEQYF. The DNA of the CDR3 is TGTGCCAGCAGCCCCAGACTGAACTACGAGCAGTACTTC.

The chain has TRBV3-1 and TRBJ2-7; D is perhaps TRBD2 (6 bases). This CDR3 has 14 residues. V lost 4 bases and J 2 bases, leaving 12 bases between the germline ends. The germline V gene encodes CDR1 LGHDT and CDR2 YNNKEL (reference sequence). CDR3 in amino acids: CASSPAPGAYEQYF. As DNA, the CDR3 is TGTGCCAGCAGCCCCGCTCCGGGGGCCTACGAGCAGTACTTC.

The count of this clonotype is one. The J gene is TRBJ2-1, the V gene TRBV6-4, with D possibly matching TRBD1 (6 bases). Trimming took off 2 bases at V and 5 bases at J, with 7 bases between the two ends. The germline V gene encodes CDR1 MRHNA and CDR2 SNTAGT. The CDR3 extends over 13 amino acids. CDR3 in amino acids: CASSDRDNNEQFF. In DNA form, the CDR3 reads TGTGCCAGCAGTGACCGGGACAACAATGAGCAGTTCTTC.